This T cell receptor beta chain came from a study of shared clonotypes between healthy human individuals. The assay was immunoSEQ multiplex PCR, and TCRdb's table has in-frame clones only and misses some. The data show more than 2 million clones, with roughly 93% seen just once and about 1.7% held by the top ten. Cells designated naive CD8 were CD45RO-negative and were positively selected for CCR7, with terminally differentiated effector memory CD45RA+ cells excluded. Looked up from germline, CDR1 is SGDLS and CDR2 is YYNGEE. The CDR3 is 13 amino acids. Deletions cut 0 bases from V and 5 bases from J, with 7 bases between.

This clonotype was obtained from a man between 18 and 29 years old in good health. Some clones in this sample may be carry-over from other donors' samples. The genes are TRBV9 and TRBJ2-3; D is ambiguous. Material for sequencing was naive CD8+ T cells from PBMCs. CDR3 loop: CASSVDWVDTQYF. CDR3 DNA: TGTGCCAGCAGCGTAGATTGGGTAGATACGCAGTATTTT.